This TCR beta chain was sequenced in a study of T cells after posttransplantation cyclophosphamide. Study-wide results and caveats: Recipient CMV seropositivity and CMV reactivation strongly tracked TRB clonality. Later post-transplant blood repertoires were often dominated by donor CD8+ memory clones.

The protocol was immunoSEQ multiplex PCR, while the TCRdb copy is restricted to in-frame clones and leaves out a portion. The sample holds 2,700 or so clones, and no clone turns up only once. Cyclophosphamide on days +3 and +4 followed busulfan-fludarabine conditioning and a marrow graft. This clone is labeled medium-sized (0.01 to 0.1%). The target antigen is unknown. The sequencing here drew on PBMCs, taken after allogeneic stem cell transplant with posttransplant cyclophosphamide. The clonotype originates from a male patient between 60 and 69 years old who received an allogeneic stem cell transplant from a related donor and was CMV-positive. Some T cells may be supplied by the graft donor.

Here the CDR3 DNA reads TGCGCCAGCAGCCTGACCCCCGACAGTGAAGCTTTCTTT. It codes for CASSLTPDSEAFF. This chain connects TRBV5-1 to TRBJ1-1, with D maybe TRBD1 (5 bases). The CDR3 runs to 13 residues. Germline V gene sequence: CDR1 SGHRS, CDR2 YFSETQ. The ends were cut back, 4 bases at V and 7 bases at J, with 14 bases in the middle.